A single sample gave rise to the 32 T cell receptor beta chains below, sequenced in a study of radiation and T cells in renal cell carcinoma (TCRdb year 2020). The library was generated by the immunoSEQ multiplex PCR assay. In TCRdb, the immuneACCESS table is reduced to in-frame sequences with V and J assigned. These tables do not hold every clone; where another copy was compared, an unresolved V gene accounts for under half, and the others remain unexplained. This sample has some 25,000 clones in its table, and roughly 60% of those were observed once. The ten largest clones take up approximately 23% of the sample. The time point label on this specimen signifies: tumor resected at nephrectomy. Taken with the paper, the label for treatment or condition translates to: treatment-naive control, cytoreductive nephrectomy. The sample here was tumor tissue, taken from a patient whose treatment was nephrectomy without radiotherapy. These TCRs come from a man aged 35-49 years with renal cell carcinoma.

This clone was seen more than once but under ten times. This chain links TRBV30 with TRBJ1-2; the D gene is possibly TRBD1 (6 bases). The CDR3 extends over 13 amino acids. V gave up 4 bases and J gave up 6 bases, with 15 bases separating them. The germline V gene encodes CDR1 GTSNPN and CDR2 SVGIG (reference sequence). CDR3 residues: CAWKRSGEDGYTF. In DNA form, the CDR3 reads TGTGCCTGGAAAAGGTCAGGGGAGGATGGCTACACCTTC.

The chain employs TRBV19 and TRBJ2-3, with 8 nucleotides matching TRBD1. The CDR3 has 14 residues. V gave up 8 bases and J gave up 0 bases; unmatched junction bases: 4. Germline CDR1 and CDR2: LNHDA and SQIVND (reference sequence). The CDR3 protein is CASYAGGSTDTQYF. The CDR3 DNA follows: TGTGCCAGTTATGCAGGGGGCAGCACAGATACGCAGTATTTT. Supplemented by reference TRBV19 and TRBJ2-3, the full variable domain reads DGGITQSPKYLFRKEGQNVTLSCEQNLNHDAMYWYRQDPGQGLRLIYYSQIVNDFQKGDIAEGYSVSREKKESFPLTVTSAQKNPTAFYLCASYAGGSTDTQYFGPGTRLTVL.

This clone was seen more than once but under ten times. The chain links TRBV11-2 to TRBJ1-1; no clear D gene. Between the trimmed V and J ends, which lost 2 bases and 1 base, there was a span of 8 bases. Germline V gives CDR1 SGHAT, CDR2 FQNNGV. The CDR3 sequence is 14 residues long. In DNA form, the CDR3 reads TGTGCCAGCAGCTTATCATACCCGAACACTGAAGCTTTCTTT. Its protein is CASSLSYPNTEAFF.

The gene calls are TRBV25-1 and TRBJ2-5; 13 nucleotides match TRBD2. This CDR3 region has 16 residues. Germline V CDR1 and CDR2: MGHDK, SYGVNS. The V and J ends lost 3 bases and 5 bases, in that order; junction bases with no gene match: 6. As DNA, the CDR3 is TGTGCCAGCAGTGACCCCGGACTAGCGGGGGCGGAGACCCAGTACTTC. Protein: CASSDPGLAGAETQYF.

The chain combines TRBV4-3 with TRBJ1-4, with TRBD1 matching over 7 bases. Germline CDR1 reads LGHNA; CDR2 reads YSLEER. V lost 0 bases, J lost 6 bases, and 7 bases stayed unmatched. There are 16 residues in the CDR3. CDR3 nucleotides: TGCGCCAGCAGCCAAGACCCGGGACAGTGGGATGAAAAACTGTTTTTT. Its translation is CASSQDPGQWDEKLFF.

DNA of the CDR3: TGTGCCAGCAGTGAAGGGATGACAGGGCTTATGAACACTGAAGCTTTCTTT. Its protein product is CASSEGMTGLMNTEAFF. V gene TRBV2 combines with J gene TRBJ1-1, with 7 nucleotides matching TRBD1. Germline V gene sequence: CDR1 SNHLY, CDR2 FYNNEI. The CDR3 runs to 17 residues. The junction had 8 bases not matched to a gene; V was cut back by 1 base and J by 0 bases.

This clone was found a few times. The J gene is TRBJ2-2, the V gene TRBV4-1; D perhaps matches TRBD1 (5 bases). CDR3 length: 13 residues. Looked up from germline, CDR1 is MGHRA and CDR2 is YSYEKL. V lost 6 bases and J 1 base, leaving 6 bases between the germline ends. DNA of the CDR3: TGCGCCAGCAGACAGGTGAACACCGGGGAGCTGTTTTTT. It translates to CASRQVNTGELFF.

This clone was seen more than once but under ten times. The rearrangement links TRBV12-2 to TRBJ2-1; no check of the table's D call, TRBD1, against the DNA was made. TRBV12-2 is designated a pseudogene. The length of the CDR3 is 14 residues. This chain's CDR3 is CASPRGGSYNEQFF. Written as DNA, the CDR3 is TGTGCAAGCCCGCGAGGGGGCTCCTACAATGAGCAGTTCTTC.

This clone was detected only a few times. The chain couples TRBV29-1 to TRBJ1-1; D gene uncertain. The ends were cut back, 7 bases at V and 0 bases at J, with 9 bases in the middle. There are 12 residues in the CDR3. The germline CDR1 and CDR2 sequences are SQVTM and ANQGSEA. DNA for the CDR3: TGCAGCGGCACCGGTCTGAACACTGAAGCTTTCTTT. Protein: CSGTGLNTEAFF.

The CDR3, as DNA: TGCGCCAGCCGGGGACTAGCGGGAGGCTCATCACAATATGAGCAGTTCTTC. It specifies CASRGLAGGSSQYEQFF. The chain employs TRBV10-2 and TRBJ2-1; 15 nucleotides line up with TRBD2. The CDR3 runs 17 residues. Germline CDR1 reads WSHSY; CDR2 reads SAAADI. V shed 8 bases, J shed 8 bases, and the junction held 13 bases outside the gene matches.

The chain joins TRBV6-5 to TRBJ1-1, with a possible D match to TRBD1 (5 bases). Germline values: CDR1 MNHEY, CDR2 SVGAGI. The V and J ends lost 6 bases and 0 bases respectively, with 14 bases between them. The CDR3 length is 15 residues. CDR3 loop: CASSYGGLLNTEAFF. The CDR3 region has the DNA TGTGCCAGCAGCTACGGGGGTCTCCTGAACACTGAAGCTTTCTTT.

J is TRBJ2-5 and V is TRBV7-2; D tentatively fits TRBD1 or TRBD2 (5 bases each). The V gene lost 5 bases and the J gene lost 4 bases, with 14 bases spanning the gap. The germline V gene has CDR1 SGHTA and CDR2 FQGNSA. This CDR3 has 14 amino acids. The CDR3, as DNA: TGTGCCAGCAGCGACAGCGGACGCAGAGAGACCCAGTACTTC. It codes for CASSDSGRRETQYF.

This chain connects TRBV4-1 to TRBJ2-2; 7 bases match TRBD1. From germline, CDR1 is MGHRA and CDR2 YSYEKL. The V segment lost 4 bases and the J segment 1 base; nucleotides outside the gene matches: 18. This CDR3 comprises 20 residues. The CDR3, as DNA: TGCGCCAGCAGCCTTAGGCCTCCGGACAGGACCACCGGGAACACCGGGGAGCTGTTTTTT. This gives the protein CASSLRPPDRTTGNTGELFF.

This sequence joins TRBV25-1 and TRBJ1-6, with 7 bases aligning to TRBD1. The CDR3 length is 15 residues. In germline, CDR1 is MGHDK, CDR2 SYGVNS. The J segment lost 10 bases and the V segment lost 1 base, leaving 7 bases of the junction unmatched. DNA for the CDR3: TGTGCCAGCAGTGAATCTGACAGGGTGGTCTCACCCCTCCACTTT. It specifies CASSESDRVVSPLHF.

The V gene is TRBV4-2, the J gene TRBJ2-3; 10 nucleotides line up with TRBD2. The CDR3 spans 17 residues. Germline CDR1 is LGHNA and CDR2 is YNFKEQ. V trimming: 0 bases; J trimming: 4 bases; junction bases outside the gene matches: 7. CDR3 sequence reads: CASSQDLSGGASDTQYF. CDR3 sequence (DNA): TGTGCCAGCAGCCAAGATTTGAGCGGGGGGGCCTCAGATACGCAGTATTTT.

This clone was counted at least ten times. V usage is TRBV15 and J usage is TRBJ2-7; 9 bases align to TRBD1. V lost 0 bases to trimming and J lost 2 bases; unmatched junction nucleotides: 2. The length of the CDR3 is 15 residues. The V gene's germline CDR1 is LNHNV and CDR2 YYDKDF (reference sequence). In nucleotides, the CDR3 is TGTGCCACCAGCAGAGAACAGGGGGCTACCTACGAGCAGTACGTC. This encodes CATSREQGATYEQYV.

The chain couples TRBV27 to TRBJ1-2; 9 bases match TRBD1. V was pared by 6 bases and J by 9 bases, with 8 bases of the junction left unmatched. Germline values: CDR1 MNHEY, CDR2 SMNVEV (reference sequence). This CDR3 region has 13 residues. CDR3 sequence reads: CASSQRTGESYTF. The DNA for the CDR3 is TGTGCCAGCAGCCAACGGACAGGGGAAAGCTACACCTTC.

This chain joins TRBV4-2 and TRBJ1-5; D call uncertain. The CDR3 sequence is 13 residues long. The V gene's germline CDR1 is LGHNA and CDR2 YNFKEQ. Trimming took 4 bases from V and 2 from J, leaving 6 bases between them. The CDR3 region has the DNA TGTGCCAGCAGCCCCGGGGGCAATCAGCCCCAGCATTTT. It specifies CASSPGGNQPQHF.

As concerns this clone: One junction end disagrees with the germline gene, perhaps due to a read error. V is TRBV9 and J is TRBJ1-2; no definite D call. This CDR3 is 15 amino acids long. Germline V lookup: CDR1 SGDLS, CDR2 YYNGEE. The CDR3 loop is CASSDRVGSNDGYTF. The CDR3 DNA reads TGTGCCAGCAGCGACCGAGTCGGGTCTAACGATGGCTACACCTTC.

The chain carries TRBV19 and TRBJ1-1; no firm D call. V lost 5 bases to trimming and J lost 5 bases, with 15 bases between them. The CDR3 runs to 14 residues. Germline CDR1 and CDR2: LNHDA and SQIVND (reference sequence). The CDR3: CASSPDQGWTEAFF. The CDR3, as DNA: TGTGCCAGTAGTCCAGACCAAGGTTGGACTGAAGCTTTCTTT.

V and J are TRBV4-3 and TRBJ2-3, with TRBD2 matching 15 bases. Germline V CDR1 and CDR2: LGHNA, YSLEER. Unmatched junction bases numbered 0, after V lost 3 bases and J lost 5 bases. The CDR3 spans 15 residues. CDR3 sequence reads: CASSQGLAGGDTQYF. The CDR3, as DNA: TGCGCCAGCAGCCAGGGACTAGCGGGGGGAGATACGCAGTATTTT.

This clone was observed a few times. V is TRBV6-5 and J is TRBJ1-1, with 7 bases lining up with TRBD1. CDR1 is MNHEY, CDR2 SVGAGI, per germline. This CDR3 has 15 amino acids. V shed 5 bases and J 0 bases; nucleotides not matched to a gene: 6. DNA for the CDR3: TGTGCCAGCAGTCCGGGACAGCTTCTGAACACTGAAGCTTTCTTT. Amino acids: CASSPGQLLNTEAFF.

The rearrangement uses TRBV6-5 and TRBJ2-1; 7 positions match TRBD1. V dropped 0 bases and J dropped 9; count of bases not matched to a gene: 8. The CDR3 sequence is 15 residues long. Germline CDR1 and CDR2: MNHEY and SVGAGI. This chain's CDR3 is CASSYSTQGRGEQFF. CDR3 bases: TGTGCCAGCAGTTACTCGACACAGGGGAGAGGTGAGCAGTTCTTC.

J is TRBJ2-2 and V is TRBV6-1; no clear D. CDR1 is MNHNS and CDR2 is SASEGT in the germline V gene. The V and J ends lost 7 bases and 7 bases respectively, with 16 bases between them. CDR3 size: 14 residues. DNA of the CDR3: TGTGCCAGCACCCTAGAGGAAAGTCACGGGGAGCTGTTTTTT. It is translated as CASTLEESHGELFF.

The CDR3 DNA reads TGCGCCAGCAGCCCCCTGTTGAGCTCCTACAATGAGCAGTTCTTC. The encoded protein is CASSPLLSSYNEQFF. The chain carries TRBV4-3 and TRBJ2-1; D is uncertain. Germline CDR1 LGHNA, CDR2 YSLEER. V was cut by 4 bases and J by 0 bases, with 10 bases left in between. The CDR3 loop spans 15 amino acids.

The V and J genes are TRBV9 and TRBJ2-5, with 9 bases lining up with TRBD1. Per germline, CDR1 SGDLS and CDR2 YYNGEE. V lost 3 bases, J lost 5 bases, and 5 bases stayed unmatched. The CDR3 length is 14 residues. The CDR3 region is CASSGQGVGETQYF. As DNA, the CDR3 is TGTGCCAGCAGCGGACAGGGGGTCGGGGAGACCCAGTACTTC.

The chain carries TRBV7-6 and TRBJ1-2; D perhaps matches TRBD1 (5 bases). The CDR3 has 14 residues. The V gene's germline CDR1 is SGHVS and CDR2 FNYEAQ. V shed 1 base and J shed 6 bases, with 12 bases lying between them. CDR3: CASSLGLGDDGYTF. For the CDR3, the DNA is TGTGCCAGCAGCTTAGGTCTAGGGGATGATGGCTACACCTTC. Full variable domain (outside the CDR3, taken from reference TRBV7-6 and TRBJ1-2): GAGVSQSPRYKVTKRGQDVALRCDPISGHVSLYWYRQALGQGPEFLTYFNYEAQQDKSGLPNDRFSAERPEGSISTLTIQRTEQRDSAMYRCASSLGLGDDGYTFGSGTRLTVV.

The genes are TRBV19 and TRBJ2-1; TRBD2 aligns across 11 bases. Germline CDR1 is LNHDA and CDR2 is SQIVND (reference sequence). The J segment lost 0 bases and the V segment lost 1 base, leaving 8 bases of the junction unmatched. The CDR3 totals 19 residues. The CDR3 sequence is CASSIGASGGTSSYNEQFF. The CDR3 bases are TGTGCCAGTAGTATAGGCGCTAGCGGGGGGACGAGCTCCTACAATGAGCAGTTCTTC.

The rearrangement links TRBV19 to TRBJ1-2, with D perhaps TRBD1 (5 bases). Trimming took 8 bases from V and 8 from J, leaving 15 bases between them. The CDR3 loop spans 12 amino acids. CDR1 and CDR2 from the germline V gene are LNHDA and SQIVND (reference sequence). CDR3: CASSKGEGGYTF. CDR3 bases: TGTGCCAGTTCTAAAGGGGAAGGCGGCTACACCTTC.

There are a few counts of this clone. This chain links TRBV10-3 with TRBJ1-3; no clear D gene. This CDR3 has 16 residues. V was cut by 2 bases and J by 0 bases, with 11 bases left in between. Germline values: CDR1 ENHRY, CDR2 SYGVKD. CDR3 nucleotides: TGTGCCATCAGTGAGAGGGCAGAGAGCTCTGGAAACACCATATATTTT. Translated: CAISERAESSGNTIYF.

This clone was seen only a few times. This sequence joins TRBV28 and TRBJ1-5; D is unresolved. The ends were cut back, 3 bases at V and 0 bases at J, with 9 bases in the middle. Germline loops: CDR1 MDHEN, CDR2 SYDVKM. This CDR3 is 15 amino acids long. CDR3 loop: CASSLDQVSNQPQHF. The CDR3, as DNA: TGTGCCAGCAGTTTGGATCAGGTTAGCAATCAGCCCCAGCATTTT. Full variable domain (remainder filled in from reference TRBV28 and TRBJ1-5): DVKVTQSSRYLVKRTGEKVFLECVQDMDHENMFWYRQDPGLGLRLIYFSYDVKMKEKGDIPEGYSVSREKKERFSLILESASTNQTSMYLCASSLDQVSNQPQHFGDGTRLSIL.

The genes are TRBV7-2 and TRBJ1-5; tentatively, D is TRBD1 (6 bases). CDR3 size: 16 residues. The germline V and J ends were trimmed by 4 bases and 3 bases, with 16 bases remaining between them. Germline-derived CDR1 and CDR2 are SGHTA and FQGNSA. CDR3: CASSSLGGGVNQPQHF. CDR3 coding DNA: TGTGCCAGCAGCTCCCTAGGGGGTGGGGTCAATCAGCCCCAGCATTTT.